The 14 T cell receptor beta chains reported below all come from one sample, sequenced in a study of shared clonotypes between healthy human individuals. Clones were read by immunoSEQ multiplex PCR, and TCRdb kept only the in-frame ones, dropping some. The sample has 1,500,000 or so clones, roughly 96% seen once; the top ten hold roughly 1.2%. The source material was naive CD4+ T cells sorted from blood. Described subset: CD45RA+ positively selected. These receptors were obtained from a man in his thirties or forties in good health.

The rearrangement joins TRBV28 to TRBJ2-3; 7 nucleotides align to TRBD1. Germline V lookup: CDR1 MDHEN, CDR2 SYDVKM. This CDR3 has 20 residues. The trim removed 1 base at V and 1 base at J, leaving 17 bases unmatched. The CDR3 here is CASSLSVGAGGTLGTDTQYF. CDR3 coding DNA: TGTGCCAGCAGTTTATCAGTTGGGGCAGGGGGAACGTTGGGCACAGATACGCAGTATTTT. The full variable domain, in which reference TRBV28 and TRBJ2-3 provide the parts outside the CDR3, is DVKVTQSSRYLVKRTGEKVFLECVQDMDHENMFWYRQDPGLGLRLIYFSYDVKMKEKGDIPEGYSVSREKKERFSLILESASTNQTSMYLCASSLSVGAGGTLGTDTQYFGPGTRLTVL.

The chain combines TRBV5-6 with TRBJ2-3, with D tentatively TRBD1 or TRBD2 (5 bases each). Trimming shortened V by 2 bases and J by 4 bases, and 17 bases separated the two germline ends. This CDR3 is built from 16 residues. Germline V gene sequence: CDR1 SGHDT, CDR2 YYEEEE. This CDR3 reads CASSLPGPKSADTQYF. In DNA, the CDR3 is TGTGCCAGCAGCTTACCGGGACCAAAGTCCGCAGATACGCAGTATTTT. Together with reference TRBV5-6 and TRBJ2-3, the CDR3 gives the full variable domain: DAGVTQSPTHLIKTRGQQVTLRCSPKSGHDTVSWYQQALGQGPQFIFQYYEEEERQRGNFPDRFSGHQFPNYSSELNVNALLLGDSALYLCASSLPGPKSADTQYFGPGTRLTVL.

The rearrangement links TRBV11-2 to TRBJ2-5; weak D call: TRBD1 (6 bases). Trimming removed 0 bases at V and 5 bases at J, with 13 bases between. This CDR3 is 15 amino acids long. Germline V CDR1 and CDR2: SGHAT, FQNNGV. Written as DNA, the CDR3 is TGTGCCAGCAGCTTAGAGCAGGGGACGTGGGAGACCCAGTACTTC. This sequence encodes CASSLEQGTWETQYF.

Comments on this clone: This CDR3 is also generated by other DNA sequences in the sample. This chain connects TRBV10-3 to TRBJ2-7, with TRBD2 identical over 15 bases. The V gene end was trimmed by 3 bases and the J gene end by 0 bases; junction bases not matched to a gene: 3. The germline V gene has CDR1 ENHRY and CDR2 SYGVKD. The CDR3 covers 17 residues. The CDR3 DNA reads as TGTGCCATCAGTGACTCGGGACTAGCGGGAGGCTCCTACGAGCAGTACTTC. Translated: CAISDSGLAGGSYEQYF.

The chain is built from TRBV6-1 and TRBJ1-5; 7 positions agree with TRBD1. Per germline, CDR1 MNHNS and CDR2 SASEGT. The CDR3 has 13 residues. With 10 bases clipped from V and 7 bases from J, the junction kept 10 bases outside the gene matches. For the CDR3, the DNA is TGTGCCATCGGACAGACAGGGTTACAGCCCCAGCATTTT. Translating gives CAIGQTGLQPQHF.

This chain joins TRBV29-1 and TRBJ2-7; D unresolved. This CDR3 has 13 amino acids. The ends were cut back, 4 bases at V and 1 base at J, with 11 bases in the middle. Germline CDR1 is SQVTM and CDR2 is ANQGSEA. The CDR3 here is CSVVVVGSYEQYF. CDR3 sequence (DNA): TGCAGCGTTGTAGTGGTCGGATCCTACGAGCAGTACTTC.

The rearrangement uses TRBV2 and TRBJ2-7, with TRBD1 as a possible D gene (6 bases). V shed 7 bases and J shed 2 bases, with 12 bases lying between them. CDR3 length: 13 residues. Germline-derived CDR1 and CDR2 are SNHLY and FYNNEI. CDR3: CASIDRPTYEQYF. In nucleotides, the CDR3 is TGTGCCAGCATTGACAGGCCGACCTACGAGCAGTACTTC.

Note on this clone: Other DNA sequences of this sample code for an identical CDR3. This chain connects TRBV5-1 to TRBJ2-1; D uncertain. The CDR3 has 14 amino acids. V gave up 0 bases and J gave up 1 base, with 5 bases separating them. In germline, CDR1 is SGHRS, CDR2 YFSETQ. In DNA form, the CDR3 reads TGCGCCAGCAGCTTGGCCGTATCCTACAATGAGCAGTTCTTC. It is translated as CASSLAVSYNEQFF.

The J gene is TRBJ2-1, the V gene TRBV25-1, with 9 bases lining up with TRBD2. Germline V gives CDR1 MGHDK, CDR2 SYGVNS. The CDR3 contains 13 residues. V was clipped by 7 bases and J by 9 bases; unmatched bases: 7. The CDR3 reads CASTLAGAVEQFF. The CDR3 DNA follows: TGTGCCAGCACCTTAGCGGGAGCGGTTGAGCAGTTCTTC.

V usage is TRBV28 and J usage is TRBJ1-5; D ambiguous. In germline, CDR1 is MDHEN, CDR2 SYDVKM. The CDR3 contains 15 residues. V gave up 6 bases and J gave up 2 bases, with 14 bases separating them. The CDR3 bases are TGTGCCAGCAGCCACCGCGGTGGGGGCAATCAGCCCCAGCATTTT. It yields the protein CASSHRGGGNQPQHF.

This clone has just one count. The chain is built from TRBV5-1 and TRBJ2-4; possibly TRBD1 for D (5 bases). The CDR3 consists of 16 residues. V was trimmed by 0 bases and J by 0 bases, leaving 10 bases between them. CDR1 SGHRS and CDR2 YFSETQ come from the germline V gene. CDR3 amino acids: CASSLGQGLAKNIQYF. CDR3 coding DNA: TGCGCCAGCAGCTTGGGTCAGGGCCTAGCCAAAAACATTCAGTACTTC.

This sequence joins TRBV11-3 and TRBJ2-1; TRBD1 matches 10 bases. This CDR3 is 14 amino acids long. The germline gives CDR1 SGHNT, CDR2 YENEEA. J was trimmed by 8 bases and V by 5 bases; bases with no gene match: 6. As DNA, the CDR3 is TGTGCCAGCAGCCGACAGGGGGCCGGTTATGAGCAGTTCTTC. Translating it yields CASSRQGAGYEQFF.

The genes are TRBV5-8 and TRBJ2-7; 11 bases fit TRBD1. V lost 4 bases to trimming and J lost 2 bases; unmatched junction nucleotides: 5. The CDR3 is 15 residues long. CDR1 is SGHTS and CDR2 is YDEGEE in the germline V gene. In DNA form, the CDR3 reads TGTGCCAGCAGCCGGACAGGGGGCATGGCCTACGAGCAGTACTTC. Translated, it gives CASSRTGGMAYEQYF.

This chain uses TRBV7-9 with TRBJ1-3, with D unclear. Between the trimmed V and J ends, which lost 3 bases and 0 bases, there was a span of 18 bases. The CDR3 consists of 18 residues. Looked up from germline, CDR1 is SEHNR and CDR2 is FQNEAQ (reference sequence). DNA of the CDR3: TGTGCCAGCAGCTTTTACTTTGAGACGGGGTACTCTGGAAACACCATATATTTT. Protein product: CASSFYFETGYSGNTIYF.